This TCR beta chain was recovered during a study of T cells in localized non-small cell lung cancer. There are 16 residues in the CDR3. Libraries were prepared by immunoSEQ multiplex PCR; TCRdb keeps only in-frame clonotypes and omits some of them. The table lists almost 35,000 clones, about 92% of them singletons. Sequencing was performed on peripheral blood, taken before any cancer treatment. The chain is built from TRBV21-1 and TRBJ1-1. TRBV21-1 is labeled a pseudogene. The sequence derives from a female donor at least 60 years old with stage I lung adenocarcinoma. The CDR3 DNA is TGTGCCAGCAGCAAAGAGGTTCAGAATCTAGACACTGAAGCTTTCTTT. This sequence encodes CASSKEVQNLDTEAFF.